This T cell receptor (beta chain) came from a study of blood T cell repertoires in COVID-19. Data came from immunoSEQ multiplex PCR; TCRdb stores just in-frame clones and leaves some out. The sample has more than 85,000 clones; 70% to 90% are singletons. Trimming stripped 1 base from V and 6 bases from J, with 12 bases between. CDR1 is SGHTA and CDR2 is FQGNSA in the germline V gene. This CDR3 is built from 15 residues. Material: peripheral blood. The J gene is TRBJ2-2, the V gene TRBV7-2, with TRBD1 as a possible D gene (6 bases). This clonotype was sampled from a man over 45 with active COVID-19. Here the CDR3 DNA reads TGTGCCAGCAGCTTAGGGACAGTCGGGTCCGGGGAGCTGTTTTTT. Protein product: CASSLGTVGSGELFF.